The clone carrying this TCR beta chain was seen many times. TCRdb reprocessed the 5' RACE reads with MiXCR, giving one entry per CDR3 protein. The profile shows around 130,000 distinct CDR3 sequences, approximately 10% of them singletons. V gave up 3 bases and J gave up 4 bases, with 16 bases separating them. The CDR3 contains 16 residues. The data belong to a study of CD8 T cells in ankylosing spondylitis. The sample comprised blood, either unsorted or a sorted T cell fraction (not recorded which). The TCR was taken from a male donor with ankylosing spondylitis or in good health (not recorded which). The genes are TRBV12-3 or TRBV12-4 and TRBJ2-1; a possible D gene is TRBD2 (5 bases). The CDR3 loop reads CASSFRETSLYNEQFF. For the CDR3, the DNA is TGTGCCAGCAGTTTTAGGGAGACGTCCCTTTACAATGAGCAGTTCTTC.